The rows below give T cell receptor beta chains drawn from one sample of a study of T-cell memory formation after mild COVID-19. TCRdb re-derived calls from the 5' RACE reads in MiXCR, one entry per CDR3 protein. The top ten clones hold 8.4% of a sample with 450,000 to 650,000 distinct CDR3 sequences, less than 25% of them seen once. The sequenced sample consisted of PBMCs or a T cell subset sorted from them (not recorded which). These receptors all stem from an adult woman who had mild COVID-19 (a few samples of this study predate the infection). Cell type and time point are not known. CDR3s include the opening cysteine and the closing phenylalanine or tryptophan. Fields, in order: clone size, D gene, V gene, J gene, CDR3 DNA, CDR3 protein. The D gene is left open where the match is weak. Clone size is shown for a subset of rows, as once, few, many or a class of expanded clone.

many,.,TRBV2,TRBJ2-5,TGTGCCAGCAGTGAGGACCCAGGACCTGGATTAGAGACCCAGTACTTC,CASSEDPGPGLETQYF
medium-sized,.,TRBV15,TRBJ2-1,TGTGCCACCAGCAGAGAAGGATCGTGGGCAGGGGCCCGTAATGAGCAGTTCTTC,CATSREGSWAGARNEQFF
.,.,TRBV5-5,TRBJ1-6,TGTGCCAGCAGCTTGTCTAACCCCCATAATTCACCCCTCCACTTT,CASSLSNPHNSPLHF
few,TRBD2,TRBV15,TRBJ2-3,TGTGCCACCAGCAGAGCGATAGCGGGGGCCACAGATACGCAGTATTTT,CATSRAIAGATDTQYF
few,TRBD2,TRBV6-2/TRBV6-3,TRBJ2-3,TGTGCCAGCAGTTACTTTCTAGCGGGAGAGTCTTACGATACGCAGTATTTT,CASSYFLAGESYDTQYF
few,TRBD2,TRBV12-3/TRBV12-4,TRBJ2-1,TGTGCCAGCAGTTTCTACCCGGGGGGGCTACCCTACAATGAGCAGTTCTTC,CASSFYPGGLPYNEQFF
.,.,TRBV7-9,TRBJ1-2,TGTGCCAGCAGCTTCATAGGGGATGGCTACACCTTC,CASSFIGDGYTF
few,.,TRBV6-5,TRBJ2-1,TGTGCCAGCAGCCTATCGGATGAGCAGTTCTTC,CASSLSDEQFF
.,TRBD2,TRBV20-1,TRBJ2-5,TGCAGTGCTAGAGATCGAAGGTTGGCGGGGGGTTCCCGGACCCAGTACTTC,CSARDRRLAGGSRTQYF
few,TRBD1,TRBV29-1,TRBJ2-7,TGCAGCGTTGAAGGAATCCGGGACAGGGACTACGAGCAGTACTTC,CSVEGIRDRDYEQYF
.,TRBD2,TRBV13,TRBJ2-1,TGTGCCAGCAGCTTAGACGGCGGGAGACCCTACAATGAGCAGTTCTTC,CASSLDGGRPYNEQFF
few,.,TRBV12-3/TRBV12-4,TRBJ2-4,TGTGCCAGCAGTTTAAACCTAGCCAAAAACATTCAGTACTTC,CASSLNLAKNIQYF
once,TRBD1,TRBV5-6,TRBJ1-1,TGTGCCAGCAGCTTGACACAGGGGAGTAGGACTGAAGCTTTCTTT,CASSLTQGSRTEAFF
.,.,TRBV7-2,TRBJ2-7,TGTGCCAGCAGCTCAAACAGGGATAGGGAGCAGTACTTC,CASSSNRDREQYF
few,TRBD1,TRBV11-3,TRBJ1-4,TGTGCCAGCAGCTCCGACTATGGACAGGAGTGGGAAAAACTGTTTTTT,CASSSDYGQEWEKLFF
.,.,TRBV2,TRBJ1-2,TGTGCCAGCAGTCAGATCGGGGCAGGAGGAGGCTACACCTTC,CASSQIGAGGGYTF
few,TRBD2,TRBV7-2,TRBJ2-1,TGTGCCAGCAGCCCAACTAGCGGGAGGGGGTACAATGAGCAGTTCTTC,CASSPTSGRGYNEQFF
few,.,TRBV2,TRBJ1-2,TGTGCCAGCAGTGACAGATCACGGGGCTACACCTTC,CASSDRSRGYTF
.,TRBD1,TRBV7-9,TRBJ1-1,TGTGCCAGCAGCCACATACAGGGGTTGGGCACTGAAGCTTTCTTT,CASSHIQGLGTEAFF
few,TRBD1,TRBV4-1,TRBJ1-1,TGCGCCAGCAGCCAAGATCCCTTCAGGGGGGACACTGAAGCTTTCTTT,CASSQDPFRGDTEAFF
.,.,TRBV27,TRBJ2-5,TGTGCCAGCAGTGCTGGGACTCCATGGCAAGAGACCCAGTACTTC,CASSAGTPWQETQYF